This entry features one TCR beta chain sequence. Its antigen is as yet unknown. The CDR3 covers 16 residues. CDR1 is SGHRS, CDR2 YFSETQ, per germline. Trimming left V 3 bases short and J 7 bases short, with 19 bases between. This entry comes from a study of beta chain features in type 1 diabetes. General study findings and limits: Cells with high TCR expression could be over-represented when cDNA is sequenced. Significant though moderate, a shortening of TCRB CDR3s appeared in all four CD4+ subsets of Type 1 diabetes patients.

Isolated RNA was reverse transcribed in full, so expressed TCRB transcripts were sequenced. Clones were read by immunoSEQ multiplex PCR, and TCRdb kept only the in-frame ones, dropping some. Here the sample spans 150,000 to 190,000 clones, 10% being singletons. This TCR was recovered from a man aged 30 to 45 with type 1 diabetes. This rearrangement joins TRBV5-1 to TRBJ1-4, with D possibly being TRBD1 (5 bases). The source material was central memory CD4+ T cells from blood. CDR3 in amino acids: CASSSGWGTDGEKLFF. As DNA, the CDR3 is TGCGCCAGCAGCTCGGGGTGGGGGACTGATGGTGAAAAACTGTTTTTT.